Listed below are T cell receptor beta chains from one sample, sequenced in a study of blood T cell repertoires in COVID-19. Profiling relied on immunoSEQ multiplex PCR, and the TCRdb table lists in-frame clones only, not all of them. The sample holds approximately 300,000 clones, roughly nine tenths seen once. Sequenced input: PBMCs or T cells enriched from blood (not recorded which). These receptors were collected from a man aged 60 to 69 who had recovered from COVID-19. Both conserved end residues are part of each CDR3. Each record gives: J gene, clone size, V gene, D gene, CDR3 protein, CDR3 DNA. The D gene is left open where the match is weak. Clone size is not always given. Where it is, it says once, few, many or a class for expanded clones.

TRBJ2-1 . TRBV9 TRBD2 CASSAGAAGGQSHNEQFF TGTGCCAGCAGCGCGGGAGCAGCGGGGGGCCAAAGCCACAATGAGCAGTTCTTC
TRBJ1-2 . TRBV6-5 TRBD1 CASSYSGQGASGYTF TGTGCCAGCAGTTACTCTGGACAGGGGGCTTCTGGCTACACCTTC
TRBJ1-5 once TRBV7-2 TRBD1 CASSPDRGRIQPQHF TGTGCCAGCAGCCCGGACAGGGGGCGGATTCAGCCCCAGCATTTT
TRBJ1-1 . TRBV19 . CASSIVMAASSGTEAFF TGTGCCAGTAGTATAGTGATGGCAGCTTCATCGGGCACTGAAGCTTTCTTT
TRBJ2-3 . TRBV5-4 . CASSATVKDTQYF TGTGCCAGCAGCGCGACAGTGAAAGATACGCAGTATTTT
TRBJ1-1 . TRBV18 . CASSPLLNANTEAFF TGTGCCAGCTCACCCCTTCTAAATGCGAACACTGAAGCTTTCTTT
TRBJ2-2 . TRBV18 TRBD2 CASSPRSLAANTGELFF TGTGCCAGCTCACCAAGGTCGCTAGCGGCTAACACCGGGGAGCTGTTTTTT
TRBJ2-1 . TRBV5-4 TRBD2 CASSLPGGTLDEQFF TGTGCCAGCAGCTTGCCGGGAGGGACCCTCGATGAGCAGTTCTTC
TRBJ1-2 . TRBV19 . CASSIGAVWLTYGYTF TGTGCCAGTAGTATAGGTGCGGTTTGGCTCACCTATGGCTACACCTTC
TRBJ1-1 . TRBV14 . CASSQDLTAMNTEAFF TGTGCCAGCAGCCAAGATCTAACAGCCATGAACACTGAAGCTTTCTTT
TRBJ2-4 . TRBV7-9 . CASSPWTNLAKNIQYF TGTGCCAGCAGCCCATGGACTAACCTAGCCAAAAACATTCAGTACTTC
TRBJ2-7 . TRBV30 TRBD1 CAWREDREDSEQYF TGTGCCTGGAGAGAGGACAGGGAGGACAGCGAGCAGTACTTC
TRBJ1-1 few TRBV5-1 . CASSFLGAQGTEAFF TGCGCCAGCAGCTTCCTAGGGGCGCAGGGCACTGAAGCTTTCTTT
TRBJ1-1 . TRBV9 TRBD1 CASSRGQQNTEAFF TGTGCCAGCAGCAGGGGGCAGCAGAACACTGAAGCTTTCTTT
TRBJ1-1 . TRBV5-1 . CASSLRQVNTEAFF TGCGCCAGCAGCCTCCGACAGGTGAACACTGAAGCTTTCTTT
TRBJ2-7 . TRBV7-9 . CASSLSSYEQYF TGTGCCAGCAGCTTATCCAGCTACGAGCAGTACTTC
TRBJ1-5 . TRBV6-2/TRBV6-3 TRBD1 CASSFGLQGILPQHF TGTGCCAGCAGTTTCGGACTACAGGGGATATTGCCCCAGCATTTT
TRBJ1-2 . TRBV10-3 . CAISLQSESGYTF TGTGCCATCTCTTTACAGAGTGAGTCGGGCTACACCTTC
TRBJ2-1 . TRBV7-6 . CASSLAQGASSYNEQFF TGTGCCAGCAGCTTAGCGCAAGGGGCTAGCTCCTACAATGAGCAGTTCTTC
TRBJ1-2 . TRBV24-1 TRBD1 CATIGQGAVRSYGYTF TGTGCCACCATCGGGCAGGGGGCTGTTAGGAGCTATGGCTACACCTTC
TRBJ1-2 . TRBV19 TRBD1 CASRDGTGYLYGYTF TGTGCCAGTAGAGACGGGACAGGGTATCTCTATGGCTACACCTTC
TRBJ2-1 . TRBV9 . CASSRSGTEQFF TGTGCCAGCAGCCGCTCGGGTACCGAGCAGTTCTTC
TRBJ2-5 once TRBV28 TRBD1 CASSPRTGSFGGTQYF TGTGCCAGCAGTCCCAGGACAGGGTCGTTCGGTGGGACCCAGTACTTC
TRBJ1-1 . TRBV2 . CASVILGPWDTEAFF TGTGCCAGCGTAATACTGGGGCCTTGGGACACTGAAGCTTTCTTT
TRBJ1-2 . TRBV6-5 . CASSSAALVGYTF TGTGCCAGCAGTTCAGCGGCGTTGGTTGGCTACACCTTC
TRBJ2-7 . TRBV6-2/TRBV6-3 . CASSLQRAYEQYF TGTGCCAGCAGTTTACAACGGGCCTACGAGCAGTACTTC
TRBJ1-2 . TRBV5-4 . CASSFTGNYGYTF TGTGCCAGCAGCTTTACGGGTAACTATGGCTACACCTTC
TRBJ2-5 . TRBV28 TRBD2 CASTTSGSRETQYF TGTGCCAGCACCACTAGCGGGAGTCGAGAGACCCAGTACTTC
TRBJ2-6 . TRBV27 . CASRVRAREGSGANVLTF TGTGCCAGCAGGGTCAGGGCCAGGGAAGGATCTGGGGCCAACGTCCTGACTTTC
TRBJ2-1 few TRBV29-1 TRBD2 CSISSGGYNEQFF TGCAGCATCTCTAGCGGGGGTTACAATGAGCAGTTCTTC
TRBJ2-7 . TRBV11-3 TRBD2 CASSTASGDGYEQYF TGTGCCAGCAGCACTGCTAGCGGGGACGGCTACGAGCAGTACTTC
TRBJ2-1 . TRBV19 TRBD2 CASSIKRGSYNEQFF TGTGCCAGTAGTATCAAGCGGGGCTCCTACAATGAGCAGTTCTTC
TRBJ1-4 . TRBV7-6 TRBD1 CASSRQGKLFF TGTGCCAGCAGCAGACAGGGGAAACTGTTTTTT
TRBJ1-5 . TRBV19 . CASGRGKDQPQHF TGTGCCAGTGGAAGGGGAAAAGATCAGCCCCAGCATTTT
TRBJ2-7 . TRBV25-1 TRBD1 CASSRNPGQRSDYEQYF TGTGCCAGCAGTCGGAACCCGGGACAGCGATCGGACTACGAGCAGTACTTC
TRBJ2-5 . TRBV7-2 . CASTRGTAETQYF TGTGCCAGCACCCGGGGTACCGCTGAGACCCAGTACTTC
TRBJ1-3 . TRBV27 TRBD1 CASSLLSPGTAGNTIYF TGTGCCAGCAGTTTATTGAGCCCCGGGACAGCTGGAAACACCATATATTTT
TRBJ1-1 . TRBV5-1 . CASSLTPGVTEAFF TGCGCCAGCAGCTTGACGCCTGGAGTCACTGAAGCTTTCTTT
TRBJ2-2 . TRBV3-1/TRBV3-2 TRBD1 CASSQGTGAQNTGELFF TGTGCCAGCAGCCAGGGTACAGGGGCCCAGAACACCGGGGAGCTGTTTTTT
TRBJ2-1 once TRBV15 TRBD1 CATSRPGQGSYNEQFF TGTGCCACCAGCAGACCGGGACAGGGGTCCTACAATGAGCAGTTCTTC
TRBJ2-1 . TRBV5-1 TRBD2 CASSPDLAGVYNEQFF TGCGCCAGCAGCCCGGATCTAGCGGGAGTTTACAATGAGCAGTTCTTC
TRBJ1-5 few TRBV12-5 . CASGTNQPQHF TGTGCTAGTGGCACAAATCAGCCCCAGCATTTT
TRBJ1-1 once TRBV28 . CASSYLDRRAFF TGTGCCAGCAGTTACCTCGACAGGAGAGCTTTCTTT
TRBJ1-1 . TRBV2 . CASSETKYTGNTEAFF TGTGCCAGCAGTGAAACCAAATATACAGGGAACACTGAAGCTTTCTTT
TRBJ1-1 . TRBV5-5 . CASSLGENTEAFF TGTGCCAGCAGCTTGGGAGAGAACACTGAAGCTTTCTTT
TRBJ1-5 . TRBV4-2 TRBD1 CASSQWPTGDNQPQHF TGTGCCAGCAGCCAGTGGCCGACAGGGGACAATCAGCCCCAGCATTTT
TRBJ1-4 once TRBV30 . CAWSVHTGEKLFF TGTGCCTGGAGTGTACACACAGGGGAAAAACTGTTTTTT
TRBJ1-3 once TRBV5-5 . CASSGRTALSGNTIYF TGTGCCAGCAGCGGACGGACAGCCCTCTCTGGAAACACCATATATTTT